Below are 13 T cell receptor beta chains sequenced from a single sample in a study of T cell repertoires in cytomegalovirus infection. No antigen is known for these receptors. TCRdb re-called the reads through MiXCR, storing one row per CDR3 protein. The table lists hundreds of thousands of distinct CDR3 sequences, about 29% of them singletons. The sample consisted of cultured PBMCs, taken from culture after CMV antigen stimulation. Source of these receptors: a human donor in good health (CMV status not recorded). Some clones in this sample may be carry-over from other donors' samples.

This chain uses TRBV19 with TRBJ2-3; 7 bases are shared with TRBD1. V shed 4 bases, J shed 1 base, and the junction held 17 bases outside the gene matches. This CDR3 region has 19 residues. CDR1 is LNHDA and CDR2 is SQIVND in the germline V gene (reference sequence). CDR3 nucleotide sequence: TGTGCCAGTAGTAATCAGACAGGGCTGTTAGGGTACGGCACAGATACGCAGTATTTT. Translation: CASSNQTGLLGYGTDTQYF.

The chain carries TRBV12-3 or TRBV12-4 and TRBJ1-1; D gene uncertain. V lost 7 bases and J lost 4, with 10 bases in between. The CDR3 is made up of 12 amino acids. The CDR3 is CASTSRSTEAFF. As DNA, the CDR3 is TGTGCCAGCACGAGTAGGAGCACTGAAGCTTTCTTT.

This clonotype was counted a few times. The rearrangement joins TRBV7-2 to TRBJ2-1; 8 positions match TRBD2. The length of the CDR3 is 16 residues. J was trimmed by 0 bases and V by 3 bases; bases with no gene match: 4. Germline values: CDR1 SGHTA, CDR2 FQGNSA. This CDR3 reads CASSFERGSSYNEQFF. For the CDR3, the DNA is TGTGCCAGCAGCTTTGAGCGGGGGAGCTCCTACAATGAGCAGTTCTTC. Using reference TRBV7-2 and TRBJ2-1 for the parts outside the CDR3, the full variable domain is GAGVSQSPSNKVTEKGKDVELRCDPISGHTALYWYRQSLGQGLEFLIYFQGNSAPDKSGLPSDRFSAERTGGSVSTLTIQRTQQEDSAVYLCASSFERGSSYNEQFFGPGTRLTVL.

The CDR3 protein is CASSTGYPSEQYF. Here the CDR3 DNA reads TGTGCCAGCAGTACAGGATACCCAAGCGAGCAGTACTTC. The rearrangement joins TRBV2 to TRBJ2-7, with TRBD1 as a possible D gene (5 bases). Deletions cut 5 bases from V and 6 bases from J, with 14 bases between. The CDR3 extends over 13 amino acids. CDR1 and CDR2 (germline): SNHLY, FYNNEI.

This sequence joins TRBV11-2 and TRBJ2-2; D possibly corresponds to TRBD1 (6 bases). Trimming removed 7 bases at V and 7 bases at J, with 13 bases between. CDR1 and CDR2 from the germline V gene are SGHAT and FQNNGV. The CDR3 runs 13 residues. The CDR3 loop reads CASNQGTIGELFF. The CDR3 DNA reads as TGTGCCAGCAACCAGGGGACAATCGGGGAGCTGTTTTTT.

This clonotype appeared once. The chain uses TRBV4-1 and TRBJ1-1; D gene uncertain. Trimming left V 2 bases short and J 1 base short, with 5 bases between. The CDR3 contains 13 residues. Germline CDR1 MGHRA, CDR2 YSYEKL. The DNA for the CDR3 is TGCGCCAGCAGCCAAAAGCAGAACACTGAAGCTTTCTTT. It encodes CASSQKQNTEAFF.

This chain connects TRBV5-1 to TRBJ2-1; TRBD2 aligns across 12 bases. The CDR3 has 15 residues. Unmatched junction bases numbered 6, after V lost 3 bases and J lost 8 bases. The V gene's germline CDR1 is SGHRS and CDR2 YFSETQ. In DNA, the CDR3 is TGCGCCAGCAGCTCGACTAGCGGGGGATCCGATGAGCAGTTCTTC. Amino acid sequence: CASSSTSGGSDEQFF.

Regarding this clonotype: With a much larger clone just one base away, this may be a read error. The CDR3 spells CASSSGREFSPLHF. The CDR3, as DNA: TGTGCCAGCAGCTCAGGACGGGAATTTTCACCCCTCCACTTT. The V gene is TRBV7-2, the J gene TRBJ1-6; D is unresolved. The CDR3 is 14 amino acids. Germline assignment: CDR1 SGHTA and CDR2 FQGNSA. The V end was cut by 4 bases, the J end by 9 bases, with 13 bases between.

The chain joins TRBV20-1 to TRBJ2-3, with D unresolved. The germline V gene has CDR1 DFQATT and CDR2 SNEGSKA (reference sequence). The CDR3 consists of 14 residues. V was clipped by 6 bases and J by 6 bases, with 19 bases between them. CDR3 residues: CSAPDLLIGDTQYF. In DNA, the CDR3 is TGCAGTGCACCGGACCTGTTAATAGGGGATACGCAGTATTTT.

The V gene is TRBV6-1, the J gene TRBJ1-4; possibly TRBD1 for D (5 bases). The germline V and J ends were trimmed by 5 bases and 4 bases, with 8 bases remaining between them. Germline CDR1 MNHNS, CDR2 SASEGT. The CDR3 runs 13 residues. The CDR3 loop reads CASSRGVNEKLFF. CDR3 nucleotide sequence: TGTGCCAGCAGTAGGGGCGTTAATGAAAAACTGTTTTTT.

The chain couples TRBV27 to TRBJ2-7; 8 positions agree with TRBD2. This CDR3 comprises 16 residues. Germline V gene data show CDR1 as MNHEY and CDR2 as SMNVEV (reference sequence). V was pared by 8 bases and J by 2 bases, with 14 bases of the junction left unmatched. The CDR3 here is CASSTMGGGGPYEQYF. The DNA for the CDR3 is TGTGCCAGCTCCACGATGGGGGGCGGGGGGCCCTACGAGCAGTACTTC.

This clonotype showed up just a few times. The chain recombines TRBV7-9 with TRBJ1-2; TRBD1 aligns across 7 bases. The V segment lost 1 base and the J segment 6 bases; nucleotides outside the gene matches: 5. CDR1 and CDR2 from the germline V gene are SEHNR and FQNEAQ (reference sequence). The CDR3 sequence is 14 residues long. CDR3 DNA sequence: TGTGCCAGCAGCTTAGTTGAGGGGGCGAATGGCTACACCTTC. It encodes CASSLVEGANGYTF. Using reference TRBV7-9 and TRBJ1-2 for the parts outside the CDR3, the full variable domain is DTGVSQNPRHKITKRGQNVTFRCDPISEHNRLYWYRQTLGQGPEFLTYFQNEAQLEKSRLLSDRFSAERPKGSFSTLEIQRTEQGDSAMYLCASSLVEGANGYTFGSGTRLTVV.

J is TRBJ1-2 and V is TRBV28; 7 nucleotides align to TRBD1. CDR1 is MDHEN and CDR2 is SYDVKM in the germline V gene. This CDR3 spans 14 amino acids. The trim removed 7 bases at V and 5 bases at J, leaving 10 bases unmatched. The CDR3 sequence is CASTQGQSMYGYTF. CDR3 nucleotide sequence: TGTGCCAGCACTCAGGGACAGTCTATGTATGGCTACACCTTC.